One sample yielded the 8 T cell receptor beta chains listed below, sequenced in a study of T cells in localized non-small cell lung cancer. Using immunoSEQ multiplex PCR, the repertoire was profiled, and TCRdb retains in-frame clones only, with some absent. The sample includes roughly 15,000 clones, about 88% of them seen just once. The sample consisted of peripheral blood, taken before any cancer treatment. These receptors all stem from a male donor at least 60 years old with stage I lung adenocarcinoma.

The rearrangement links TRBV28 to TRBJ1-2; D remains unclear. The germline V gene has CDR1 MDHEN and CDR2 SYDVKM. The CDR3 runs to 12 residues. V lost 5 bases, J lost 5 bases, and 9 bases lay in between. The CDR3 nucleotides read TGTGCCAGCAGTATGAGTCCTTATGGCTACACCTTC. Encoded protein: CASSMSPYGYTF.

The rearrangement links TRBV19 to TRBJ2-5; TRBD2 matches 14 bases. Germline CDR1 LNHDA, CDR2 SQIVND (reference sequence). The junction had 9 bases not matched to a gene; V was cut back by 4 bases and J by 5 bases. The CDR3 runs 17 residues. The CDR3 DNA reads as TGTGCCAGTAGTACGGGACTAGCGGGAGTTTTGGTGGAGACCCAGTACTTC. It yields the protein CASSTGLAGVLVETQYF.

The chain recombines TRBV28 with TRBJ1-5, with 7 bases identical to TRBD1. The germline V gene encodes CDR1 MDHEN and CDR2 SYDVKM. Germline trimming cut 6 bases from V and 4 bases from J; bases unmatched to any gene: 3. The CDR3 has 13 residues. The CDR3 bases are TGTGCCAGCAGCCTACAGGGGAATCAGCCCCAGCATTTT. It codes for CASSLQGNQPQHF. The whole variable domain, filled in from reference TRBV28 and TRBJ1-5, reads DVKVTQSSRYLVKRTGEKVFLECVQDMDHENMFWYRQDPGLGLRLIYFSYDVKMKEKGDIPEGYSVSREKKERFSLILESASTNQTSMYLCASSLQGNQPQHFGDGTRLSIL.

This sequence joins TRBV7-9 and TRBJ2-3; 7 positions agree with TRBD1. CDR1 SEHNR and CDR2 FQNEAQ come from the germline V gene (reference sequence). V lost 5 bases and J lost 0; bases outside the gene matches: 5. This CDR3 contains 15 residues. The CDR3 is CASSLDRASTDTQYF. In DNA, the CDR3 is TGTGCCAGCAGCCTAGACAGGGCTAGCACAGATACGCAGTATTTT. The full variable domain, in which reference TRBV7-9 and TRBJ2-3 provide the parts outside the CDR3, is DTGVSQNPRHKITKRGQNVTFRCDPISEHNRLYWYRQTLGQGPEFLTYFQNEAQLEKSRLLSDRFSAERPKGSFSTLEIQRTEQGDSAMYLCASSLDRASTDTQYFGPGTRLTVL.

V usage is TRBV29-1 and J usage is TRBJ2-5; perhaps TRBD1 as D (5 bases). V shed 2 bases and J shed 0 bases, with 7 bases lying between them. The CDR3 extends over 13 amino acids. Germline V gives CDR1 SQVTM, CDR2 ANQGSEA. The CDR3 reads CSVERGNQETQYF. In DNA, the CDR3 is TGCAGCGTTGAAAGGGGTAACCAAGAGACCCAGTACTTC.

The chain employs TRBV7-1 and TRBJ2-1; 7 bases align to TRBD2. TRBV7-1 is placed among ORFs of uncertain function. CDR3 length equals 20 residues. Germline trimming cut 4 bases from V and 0 bases from J; bases unmatched to any gene: 18. Here the CDR3 DNA reads TGTGCCAGCAGCTTGTTTAAGCGGGACGTTGTAAGTAGCTCCTACAATGAGCAGTTCTTC. This encodes CASSLFKRDVVSSSYNEQFF.

The chain uses TRBV2 and TRBJ2-6, with D unclear. Germline CDR1 reads SNHLY; CDR2 reads FYNNEI. The V and J ends lost 5 bases and 5 bases respectively, with 22 bases between them. The CDR3 is 18 amino acids. This CDR3 reads CASSFGDYHQSRANVLTF. CDR3 bases: TGTGCCAGCAGTTTTGGCGATTACCATCAAAGTCGGGCCAACGTCCTGACTTTC.

V and J are TRBV5-1 and TRBJ2-7; D is uncertain. With 0 bases removed from V and 0 bases from J, the gap between germline ends came to 7 bases. The germline V gene encodes CDR1 SGHRS and CDR2 YFSETQ. This CDR3 comprises 14 residues. CDR3 coding DNA: TGCGCCAGCAGCTTGGACACGGGCTCCTACGAGCAGTACTTC. It encodes CASSLDTGSYEQYF.